This T cell receptor (beta chain) was documented in a study of a mutant IDH1 vaccine in newly diagnosed glioma. Generated by immunoSEQ multiplex PCR, the TCRdb table keeps only in-frame clones and is missing some. The sample has tens of thousands of clones, 88% seen once. The V and J ends lost 1 base and 2 bases respectively, with 7 bases between them. The length of the CDR3 is 14 residues. Germline loops: CDR1 LNHDA, CDR2 SQIVND (reference sequence). Stated time point: baseline, week 1 (first vaccination visit). The treatment is: pre-vaccination baseline after standard-of-care therapy. The sequence was obtained from a woman aged 40 to 49 with glioma. The sequencing here drew on PBMCs, taken from a glioma patient treated with radiotherapy, temozolomide or both. The chain has TRBV19 and TRBJ2-3, with D hard to call. The CDR3 nucleotides read TGTGCCAGTAGTATAGGAACCCCCACAGATACGCAGTATTTT. Translating gives CASSIGTPTDTQYF.